This T cell receptor beta chain emerged from a study of post-analysis software for immune sequencing data. Overall study findings and caveats: Same-batch samples co-clustered strongly by F measure. Roughly five TRBV segments occurring more often in patients than controls included TRBV5-6, TRBV5-1 and TRBV20-1.

Carried by the TCR beta cDNA libraries were unique molecular identifiers. TCRdb re-called the PCR reads with MiXCR, one entry per CDR3 protein. Seen here are more than 450,000 distinct CDR3 sequences, around 44% observed once, and the top ten hold roughly 1.7%. Only a few counts were recorded for this clonotype. Its antigen is unidentified. CDR3 length: 17 residues. Trimming removed 4 bases from V and 2 bases from J; junction bases left unmatched: 9. This TCR came from a girl aged 5-17 years with multiple sclerosis. The V gene is TRBV12-3 or TRBV12-4, the J gene TRBJ2-5; 11 bases fit TRBD1. Sample: blood. Written as DNA, the CDR3 is TGTGCCAGCAGTTCCGGGACAGGGGGTCTCATGCAAGAGACCCAGTACTTC. Protein sequence: CASSSGTGGLMQETQYF.